The 14 T cell receptor beta chains below all came from one sample that was sequenced in a study of cytomegalovirus exposure and HLA in healthy donors. PCR was performed using 60 Vbeta and 13 Jbeta primers. Data came from immunoSEQ multiplex PCR; TCRdb stores just in-frame clones and leaves some out. The data hold about 90,000 clones, with 62% observed a single time. Sequenced sample: PBMCs. These receptors were taken from a woman aged 25 to 39 in good health and CMV-seropositive.

Worth noting for this clone: Other nucleotide sequences in the sample specify the same CDR3. This chain uses TRBV28 with TRBJ1-2; D gene uncertain. Trimming removed 4 bases at V and 4 bases at J, with 4 bases between. Per germline, CDR1 MDHEN and CDR2 SYDVKM. This CDR3 is built from 11 residues. The CDR3 is CASSSVYGYTF. The CDR3 DNA sequence: TGTGCCAGCAGTTCTGTCTATGGCTACACCTTC.

This clone was seen only a few times. V is TRBV7-2 and J is TRBJ1-1, with a weak D call TRBD1 (6 bases). Germline CDR1 and CDR2: SGHTA and FQGNSA. V lost 5 bases to trimming and J lost 5 bases, with 18 bases between them. This CDR3 is 15 amino acids long. CDR3 amino acids: CASSPNLQGWTEAFF. The CDR3 region has the DNA TGTGCCAGCAGCCCAAACCTACAGGGCTGGACTGAAGCTTTCTTT. The entire variable domain, with the rest obtained from reference TRBV7-2 and TRBJ1-1, is as follows: GAGVSQSPSNKVTEKGKDVELRCDPISGHTALYWYRQSLGQGLEFLIYFQGNSAPDKSGLPSDRFSAERTGGSVSTLTIQRTQQEDSAVYLCASSPNLQGWTEAFFGQGTRLTVV.

V gene TRBV7-2 combines with J gene TRBJ1-4, with a tentative D call TRBD1 (5 bases). This CDR3 has 15 residues. Germline assignment: CDR1 SGHTA and CDR2 FQGNSA. Trimming removed 5 bases at V and 6 bases at J, with 16 bases between. CDR3 region: CASSRDPGVDEKLFF. The CDR3 DNA reads as TGTGCCAGCAGCCGAGACCCGGGGGTTGATGAAAAACTGTTTTTT.

The chain employs TRBV19 and TRBJ2-3; 10 nucleotides match TRBD2. V lost 9 bases and J lost 2; bases outside the gene matches: 2. Germline V gives CDR1 LNHDA, CDR2 SQIVND (reference sequence). The CDR3 spans 13 residues. The CDR3 region has the DNA TGTGCCAGCAGCGGGGGGGACACAGATACGCAGTATTTT. Translated, it gives CASSGGDTDTQYF.

This CDR3 reads CAWSVQIGEAFF. Here the CDR3 DNA reads TGTGCCTGGAGTGTACAAATTGGTGAAGCTTTCTTT. The rearrangement joins TRBV30 to TRBJ1-1; no firm D call. This CDR3 is built from 12 residues. V shed 0 bases and J shed 7 bases, with 9 bases lying between them. Germline V gene lookup returns CDR1 GTSNPN and CDR2 SVGIG (reference sequence).

This clone was seen a few times. The chain recombines TRBV6-1 with TRBJ1-1; 8 bases line up with TRBD1. This CDR3 region has 16 residues. The germline V gene encodes CDR1 MNHNS and CDR2 SASEGT. J lost 4 bases, V lost 3 bases, and 10 bases had no gene match. CDR3 residues: CASSEPGQARGTEAFF. As DNA, the CDR3 is TGTGCCAGCAGTGAGCCGGGACAGGCCCGGGGCACTGAAGCTTTCTTT.

The chain uses TRBV4-1 and TRBJ1-2; maybe TRBD1 (6 bases). CDR3 length: 15 amino acids. From germline, CDR1 is MGHRA and CDR2 YSYEKL. Trimming left V 1 base short and J 3 bases short, with 12 bases between. The CDR3 DNA is TGCGCCAGCAGCCAAGGGCCCGGGACACACTATGGCTACACCTTC. It encodes CASSQGPGTHYGYTF.

The rearrangement uses TRBV18 and TRBJ1-5, with D possibly TRBD1 on 6 matching bases. V lost 6 bases and J 4 bases, leaving 10 bases between the germline ends. Germline V gene data show CDR1 as KGHSH and CDR2 as LQKENI. The CDR3 spans 13 residues. The CDR3 reads CASSRGQNQPQHF. The CDR3 DNA reads TGTGCCAGCTCTCGCGGACAGAATCAGCCCCAGCATTTT.

V gene TRBV7-2 combines with J gene TRBJ1-2; D unclear. Trimming pared 5 bases from V and 8 bases from J, leaving 18 bases between. The CDR3 runs 14 residues. CDR1 is SGHTA and CDR2 is FQGNSA in the germline V gene. The CDR3 DNA follows: TGTGCCAGCAGCCTAGAGGCGGGTCTCGAGGGCTACACCTTC. This translates into CASSLEAGLEGYTF.

This rearrangement joins TRBV5-1 to TRBJ1-2; 7 nucleotides line up with TRBD1. Per the germline V gene, CDR1 is SGHRS and CDR2 is YFSETQ. There are 15 residues in the CDR3. With V trimmed by 0 bases and J by 2 bases, 4 bases remained unmatched. For the CDR3, the DNA is TGCGCCAGCAGCTTGGCCTTGGGACAGAACTATGGCTACACCTTC. This sequence encodes CASSLALGQNYGYTF.

This chain joins TRBV5-1 and TRBJ2-1; the match to TRBD2 covers 8 bases. Losses at the gene ends were 0 bases for V and 0 bases for J; bases not matched to a gene: 2. This CDR3 is built from 16 residues. Germline CDR1 reads SGHRS; CDR2 reads YFSETQ. CDR3 sequence reads: CASSLVGGASYNEQFF. In DNA, the CDR3 is TGCGCCAGCAGCTTGGTCGGGGGGGCCTCCTACAATGAGCAGTTCTTC.

The V and J genes are TRBV14 and TRBJ2-1; 11 nucleotides line up with TRBD2. The CDR3 has 15 amino acids. V was pared by 6 bases and J by 4 bases, with 5 bases of the junction left unmatched. Germline V gene data show CDR1 as SGHDN and CDR2 as FVKESK. CDR3 sequence reads: CASRSSGGAYNEQFF. The CDR3 DNA reads as TGTGCCAGCAGAAGTAGCGGGGGGGCTTACAATGAGCAGTTCTTC.

The genes are TRBV7-8 and TRBJ2-1; 9 bases line up with TRBD2. The CDR3 length is 15 residues. The V gene's germline CDR1 is SGHVS and CDR2 FQNEAQ. Losses at the gene ends were 5 bases for V and 6 bases for J; bases not matched to a gene: 8. CDR3 sequence: CASSRALAGPNEQFF. DNA of the CDR3: TGTGCCAGCAGCCGGGCTCTAGCGGGGCCCAATGAGCAGTTCTTC.

This rearrangement joins TRBV19 to TRBJ2-7; 10 nucleotides match TRBD1. Trimming at V came to 1 base and at J to 3 bases, leaving 0 bases not matched to a gene. CDR3 length: 14 residues. Germline V lookup: CDR1 LNHDA, CDR2 SQIVND (reference sequence). Here the CDR3 reads CASSIGDRGYEQYF. The CDR3 nucleotides read TGTGCCAGTAGTATAGGGGACAGGGGCTACGAGCAGTACTTC.